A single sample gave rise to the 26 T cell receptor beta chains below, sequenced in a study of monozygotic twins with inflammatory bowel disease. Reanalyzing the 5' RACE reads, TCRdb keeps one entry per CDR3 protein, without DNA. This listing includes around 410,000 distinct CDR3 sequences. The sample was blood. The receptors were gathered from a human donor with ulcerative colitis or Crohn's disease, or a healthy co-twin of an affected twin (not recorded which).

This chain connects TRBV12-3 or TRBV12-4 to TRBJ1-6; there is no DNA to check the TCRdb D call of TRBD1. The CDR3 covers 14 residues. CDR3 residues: CASSLTGVNSPLHF.

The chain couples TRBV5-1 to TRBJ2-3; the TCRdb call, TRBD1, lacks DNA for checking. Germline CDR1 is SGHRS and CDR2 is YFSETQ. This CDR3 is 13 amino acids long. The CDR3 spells CASSSTGEDTQYF.

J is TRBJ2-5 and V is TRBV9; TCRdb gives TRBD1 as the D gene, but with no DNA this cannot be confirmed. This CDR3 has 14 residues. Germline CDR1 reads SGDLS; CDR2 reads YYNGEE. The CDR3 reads CASSVSPVEETQYF.

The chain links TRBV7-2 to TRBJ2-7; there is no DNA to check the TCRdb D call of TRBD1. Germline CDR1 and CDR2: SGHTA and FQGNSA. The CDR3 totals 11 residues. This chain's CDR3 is CASRQGAEQYF. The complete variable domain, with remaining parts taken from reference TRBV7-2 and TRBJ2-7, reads GAGVSQSPSNKVTEKGKDVELRCDPISGHTALYWYRQSLGQGLEFLIYFQGNSAPDKSGLPSDRFSAERTGGSVSTLTIQRTQQEDSAVYLCASRQGAEQYFGPGTRLTVT.

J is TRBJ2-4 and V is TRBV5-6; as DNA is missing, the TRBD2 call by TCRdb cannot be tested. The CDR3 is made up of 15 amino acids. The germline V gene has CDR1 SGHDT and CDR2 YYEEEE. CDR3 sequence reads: CASSLVREPKNIQYF.

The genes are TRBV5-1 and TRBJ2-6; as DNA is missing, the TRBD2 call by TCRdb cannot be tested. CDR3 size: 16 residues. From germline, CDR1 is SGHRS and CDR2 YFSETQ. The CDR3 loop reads CASSLRIPPGANVLTF.

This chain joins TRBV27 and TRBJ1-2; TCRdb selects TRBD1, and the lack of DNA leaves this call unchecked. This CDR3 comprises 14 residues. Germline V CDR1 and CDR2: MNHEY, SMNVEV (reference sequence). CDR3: CASGLIQGNYGYTF.

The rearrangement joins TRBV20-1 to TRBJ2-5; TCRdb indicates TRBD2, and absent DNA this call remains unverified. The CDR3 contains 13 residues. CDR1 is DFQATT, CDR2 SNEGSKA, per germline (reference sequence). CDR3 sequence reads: CSASLAGEETQYF.

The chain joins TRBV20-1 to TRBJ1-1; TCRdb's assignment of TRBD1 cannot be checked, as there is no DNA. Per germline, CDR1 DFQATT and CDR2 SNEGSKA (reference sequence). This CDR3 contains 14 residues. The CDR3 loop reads CSANSPRGNTEAFF.

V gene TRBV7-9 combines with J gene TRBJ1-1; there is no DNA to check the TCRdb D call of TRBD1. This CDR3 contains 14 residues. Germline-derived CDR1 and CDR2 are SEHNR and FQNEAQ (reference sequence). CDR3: CASSDQGGVTEAFF. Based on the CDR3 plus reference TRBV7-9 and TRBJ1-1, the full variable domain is DTGVSQNPRHKITKRGQNVTFRCDPISEHNRLYWYRQTLGQGPEFLTYFQNEAQLEKSRLLSDRFSAERPKGSFSTLEIQRTEQGDSAMYLCASSDQGGVTEAFFGQGTRLTVV.

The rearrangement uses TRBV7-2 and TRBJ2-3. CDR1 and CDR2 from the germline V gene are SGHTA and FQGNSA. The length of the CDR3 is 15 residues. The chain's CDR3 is CASSFFGQTTDTQYF.

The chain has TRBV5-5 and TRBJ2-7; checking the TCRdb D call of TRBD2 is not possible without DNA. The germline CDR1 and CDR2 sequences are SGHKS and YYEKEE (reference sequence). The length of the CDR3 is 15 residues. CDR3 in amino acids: CASSLGTSGGYEQCF. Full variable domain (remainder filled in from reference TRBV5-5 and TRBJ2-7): DAGVTQSPTHLIKTRGQQVTLRCSPISGHKSVSWYQQVLGQGPQFIFQYYEKEERGRGNFPDRFSARQFPNYSSELNVNALLLGDSALYLCASSLGTSGGYEQCFGPGTRLTVT.

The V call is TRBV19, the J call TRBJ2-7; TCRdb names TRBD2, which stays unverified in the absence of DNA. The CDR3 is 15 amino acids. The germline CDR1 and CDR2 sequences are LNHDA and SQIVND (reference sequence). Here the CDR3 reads CASSESAVIGYEQYF.

This chain's CDR3 is CATSKGQSAYEQYF. The chain recombines TRBV15 with TRBJ2-7; TCRdb's D gene call, TRBD1, goes unchecked for lack of DNA. The CDR3 length is 14 residues. Germline V CDR1 and CDR2: LNHNV, YYDKDF (reference sequence).

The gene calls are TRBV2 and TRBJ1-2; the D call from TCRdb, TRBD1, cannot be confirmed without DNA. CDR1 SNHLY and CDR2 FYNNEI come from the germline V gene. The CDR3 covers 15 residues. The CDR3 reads CASREGGVGGYGYTF.

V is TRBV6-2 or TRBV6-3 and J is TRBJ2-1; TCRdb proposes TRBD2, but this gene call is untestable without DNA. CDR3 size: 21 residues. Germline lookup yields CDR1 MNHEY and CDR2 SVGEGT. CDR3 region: CASRRWTAGTSVSRSYNEQFF.

The CDR3 protein is CASSQPGMAGGSETQYF. This chain uses TRBV14 with TRBJ2-5; TCRdb selects TRBD2, and the lack of DNA leaves this call unchecked. CDR3 length equals 17 residues. CDR1 is SGHDN and CDR2 is FVKESK in the germline V gene. The whole variable domain, remainder taken from reference TRBV14 and TRBJ2-5, is EAGVTQFPSHSVIEKGQTVTLRCDPISGHDNLYWYRRVMGKEIKFLLHFVKESKQDESGMPNNRFLAERTGGTYSTLKVQPAELEDSGVYFCASSQPGMAGGSETQYFGPGTRLLVL.

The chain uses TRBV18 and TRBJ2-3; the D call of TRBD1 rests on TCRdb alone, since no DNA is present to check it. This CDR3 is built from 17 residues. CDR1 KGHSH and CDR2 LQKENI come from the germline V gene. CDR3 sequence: CASSPGQGALGADTQYF.

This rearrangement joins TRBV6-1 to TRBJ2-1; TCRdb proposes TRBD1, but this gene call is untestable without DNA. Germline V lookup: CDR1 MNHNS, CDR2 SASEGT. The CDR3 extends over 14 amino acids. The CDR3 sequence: CASSAPGGHREQFF.

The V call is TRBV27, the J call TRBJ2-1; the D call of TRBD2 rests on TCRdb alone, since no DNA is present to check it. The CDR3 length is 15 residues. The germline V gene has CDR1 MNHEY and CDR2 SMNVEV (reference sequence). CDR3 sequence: CASSYAGVQYNEQFF.

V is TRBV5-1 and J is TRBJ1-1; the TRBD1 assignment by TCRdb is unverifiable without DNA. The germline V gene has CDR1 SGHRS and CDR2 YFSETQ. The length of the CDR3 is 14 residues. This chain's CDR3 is CASSLGQTGTEAFF.

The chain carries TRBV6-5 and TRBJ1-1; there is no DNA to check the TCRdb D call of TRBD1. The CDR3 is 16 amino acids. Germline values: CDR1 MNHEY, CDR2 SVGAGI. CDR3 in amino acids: CASILGVGTLNTEAFF.

CDR3: CASSPPGFAYEQYF. This chain links TRBV27 with TRBJ2-7; TCRdb's D gene call, TRBD1, goes unchecked for lack of DNA. The CDR3 has 14 residues. Germline CDR1 reads MNHEY; CDR2 reads SMNVEV (reference sequence).

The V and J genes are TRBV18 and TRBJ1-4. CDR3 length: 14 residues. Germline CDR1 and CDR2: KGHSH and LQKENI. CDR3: CASSPRDASEKLFF.

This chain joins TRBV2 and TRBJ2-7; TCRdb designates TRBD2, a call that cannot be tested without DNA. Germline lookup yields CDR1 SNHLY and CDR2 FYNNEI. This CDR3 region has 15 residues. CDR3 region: CASSVGTLPSNEQYF.

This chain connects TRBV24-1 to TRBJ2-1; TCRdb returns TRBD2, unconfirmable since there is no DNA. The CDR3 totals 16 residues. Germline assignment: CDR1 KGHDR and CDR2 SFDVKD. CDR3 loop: CATSDGLAGVQNEQFF.